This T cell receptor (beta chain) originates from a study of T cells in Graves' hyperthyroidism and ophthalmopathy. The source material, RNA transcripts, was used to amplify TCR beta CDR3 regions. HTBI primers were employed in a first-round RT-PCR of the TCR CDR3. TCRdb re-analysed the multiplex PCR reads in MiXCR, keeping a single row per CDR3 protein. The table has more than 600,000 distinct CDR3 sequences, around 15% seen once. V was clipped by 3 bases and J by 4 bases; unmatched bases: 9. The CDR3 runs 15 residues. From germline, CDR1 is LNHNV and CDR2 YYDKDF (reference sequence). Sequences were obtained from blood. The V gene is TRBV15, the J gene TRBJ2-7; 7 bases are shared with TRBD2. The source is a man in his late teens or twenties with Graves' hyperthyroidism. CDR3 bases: TGTGCCACCAGCAGGTGGGGCGGGAGTCGGTACGAGCAGTACTTC. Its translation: CATSRWGGSRYEQYF.